Included here is one T cell receptor (beta chain) sequence, with context. The trim removed 2 bases at V and 3 bases at J, leaving 5 bases unmatched. This CDR3 has 16 amino acids. CDR1 LNHDA and CDR2 SQIVND come from the germline V gene (reference sequence). These data come from a study of blood T cell repertoires in COVID-19. Study background: Samples of COVID-19 (acute and convalescent) were obtained from the United States, Italy and Spain. T cells, B-cell-depleted T cells, or PBMCs supplied cDNA or gDNA.

In the source study's methods: Amplification with reference gene primers provided the estimates of nucleated cell counts. Data came from immunoSEQ multiplex PCR; TCRdb stores just in-frame clones and leaves some out. Clonal size and the V and J genes are those of that table, whereas D and trimming came from the DNA. The sample consists of about 50,000 clones, 85% to 90% of them appearing once. The sample taken for sequencing was peripheral blood. This chain links TRBV19 with TRBJ2-3; TRBD2 matches 10 bases. The receptor comes from a human donor in a cohort sampled during active COVID-19. In nucleotides, the CDR3 is TGTGCCAGTAGTATACAGAGCGGGAGGGTGACAGATACGCAGTATTTT. This codes for CASSIQSGRVTDTQYF.